This TCR beta chain was recovered during a study of blood T cell repertoires in COVID-19. CDR3 length equals 12 residues. Germline CDR1 reads SNHLY; CDR2 reads FYNNEI. The ends were cut back, 2 bases at V and 4 bases at J, with 6 bases in the middle. Original handling: The assay estimated nucleated cells by amplifying reference gene primers. The table came from immunoSEQ multiplex PCR; TCRdb's copy has only in-frame clones and leaves some out. That table gives V, J and clone size, and the DNA gave D and trimming. The table includes some 200,000 clones, over 70% detected once. The TCR comes from a woman in her sixties or seventies with acute or convalescent COVID-19. Sequencing was done on a sample of peripheral blood. The chain recombines TRBV2 with TRBJ2-7, with D possibly TRBD1 on 6 matching bases. The CDR3, as DNA: TGTGCCAGCAGTGAACAGGGGTACGAGCAGTACTTC. Translating gives CASSEQGYEQYF.